The rows below give T cell receptor beta chains drawn from one sample of a study of shared clonotypes between healthy human individuals. Measured with immunoSEQ multiplex PCR; TCRdb has only the in-frame clones, and not every one. Among approximately 500,000 clones listed, about 80% were seen once. The sample was PBMCs. The source is a woman in her 40s in good health. Some clones in this sample may be carry-over from other donors' samples. Each CDR3 is given with its conserved first and last residue.

J gene | V gene | CDR3 protein
TRBJ1-1 | TRBV6-6 | CASRTEDYTEAFF
TRBJ2-2 | TRBV7-9 | CASSDRPGQGATGELFF
TRBJ2-7 | TRBV27 | CASSFGTDYEQYF
TRBJ2-1 | TRBV7-9 | CATSSPGAGGRYNEQFF
TRBJ2-1 | TRBV30 | CAWSVKRGQGYNEQFF
TRBJ2-1 | TRBV28 | CASSEASSAPSYNEQFF
TRBJ2-1 | TRBV18 | CASSPVNPSYNEQFF
TRBJ1-2 | TRBV6-1 | CASRLGQSNYGYTF
TRBJ2-1 | TRBV11-3 | CASSLGSRNEQFF
TRBJ1-2 | TRBV10-3 | CAISDLGTGDGYTF
TRBJ1-2 | TRBV5-4 | CASSLGEYGYTF
TRBJ1-2 | TRBV18 | CASSPLSGGDGYTF
TRBJ2-7 | TRBV18 | CASSPGLAGNSYEQYF
TRBJ2-7 | TRBV11-1 | CASSLGGPYEQYF
TRBJ1-1 | TRBV18 | CASSPLRDSNTEAFF
TRBJ1-1 | TRBV2 | CASNPGVLVAFF
TRBJ2-5 | TRBV29-1 | CSVPLEGFETQYF
TRBJ2-7 | TRBV5-6 | CASSYGWEQYF
TRBJ1-1 | TRBV13 | CASSVTTVNTEAFF
TRBJ1-2 | TRBV6-1 | CASRTFFWDSYGYTF
TRBJ1-3 | TRBV2 | CASSEVGNTIYF
TRBJ2-5 | TRBV28 | CASSLSAGGETQYF
TRBJ1-2 | TRBV7-8 | CASSSDRGYGYTF
TRBJ2-5 | TRBV5-1 | CASSNSGFQETQYF
TRBJ2-7 | TRBV28 | CASSPIARDRVEQYF
TRBJ2-1 | TRBV5-6 | CASSLPGWEQFF
TRBJ1-1 | TRBV30 | CAWGRQQNTEAFF
TRBJ1-1 | TRBV9 | CASSARDHRNTEAFF
TRBJ2-5 | TRBV11-2 | CASSLDRGIEQYF
TRBJ2-1 | TRBV5-6 | CASSVGGTSGIYEQFF
TRBJ2-7 | TRBV7-8 | CASSSLGTYEQYF
TRBJ1-1 | TRBV27 | CASSSPRQAQAFF
TRBJ2-3 | TRBV4-2 | CASSQGLAGVQLDTQYF
TRBJ2-7 | TRBV19 | CASSGDRGYSYEQYF
TRBJ2-1 | TRBV4-1 | CASSLDRVNEQFF